This TCR beta chain was sequenced in a study of blood T cell repertoires in COVID-19. Seattle patients were enrolled during active infection and followed longitudinally. Authors' analysis steps: Amplified reference gene primers provided the basis for estimating nucleated cell counts. The protocol was immunoSEQ multiplex PCR, while the TCRdb copy is restricted to in-frame clones and leaves out a portion. V and J calls and clone size are copied from that table; D and trimming were computed from the DNA. The sample contains about 150,000 clones, 75% to 85% of which appear only once. The J segment lost 5 bases and the V segment lost 4 bases, leaving 6 bases of the junction unmatched. CDR1 SGDLS and CDR2 YYNGEE come from the germline V gene. The CDR3 totals 15 residues.

The chain uses TRBV9 and TRBJ2-1; 10 bases are shared with TRBD2. Sequencing input: peripheral blood. This receptor was identified in a woman in her sixties with COVID-19, enrolled during active disease. The CDR3 nucleotides are TGTGCCAGCAGCCTCGGACTAGCGGTGCACAATGAGCAGTTCTTC. Residues: CASSLGLAVHNEQFF.